One and the same sample provided the 20 T cell receptor beta chains below, sequenced in a study of blood T cell repertoires in COVID-19. Assay used: immunoSEQ multiplex PCR; TCRdb lists only in-frame clones, some missing. The sample lists more than 55,000 clones, 70% to 85% occurring once. Sequenced: peripheral blood. These receptors were taken from a human donor in a cohort sampled during active COVID-19.

The chain recombines TRBV30 with TRBJ2-7; the D gene is possibly TRBD2 (7 bases). The CDR3 is 14 residues long. V lost 4 bases to trimming and J lost 4 bases, with 17 bases between them. Germline-derived CDR1 and CDR2 are GTSNPN and SVGIG (reference sequence). CDR3 nucleotide sequence: TGTGCCTGGACCTGGGGGGGGCTAACGTACGAGCAGTACTTC. Amino acids: CAWTWGGLTYEQYF.

The genes are TRBV30 and TRBJ1-6; 9 bases are a match to TRBD1. This CDR3 region has 17 residues. J gave up 7 bases and V 1 base, and 11 bases lay outside the gene matches. Germline assignment: CDR1 GTSNPN and CDR2 SVGIG (reference sequence). The CDR3, as DNA: TGTGCCTGGAGTGGCGTACTTGGGACAGGGAGGAATTCACCCCTCCACTTT. As protein: CAWSGVLGTGRNSPLHF.

The CDR3 DNA reads TGTGCCAGCAGACGCAGGGGGACGTTAGGCACTGAAGCTTTCTTT. Residues: CASRRRGTLGTEAFF. The V call is TRBV2, the J call TRBJ1-1, with 7 bases lining up with TRBD1. The V segment lost 6 bases and the J segment 4 bases; nucleotides outside the gene matches: 11. The CDR3 is 15 amino acids. Germline-derived CDR1 and CDR2 are SNHLY and FYNNEI.

This clone was observed once. The genes are TRBV11-3 and TRBJ2-7; 8 bases match TRBD2. CDR1 SGHNT and CDR2 YENEEA come from the germline V gene. The trim removed 3 bases at V and 5 bases at J, leaving 3 bases unmatched. The CDR3 length is 13 residues. The DNA for the CDR3 is TGTGCCAGCAGCTTGACTAGCGTTAACGAGCAGTACTTC. Its protein product is CASSLTSVNEQYF.

The chain joins TRBV19 to TRBJ2-1; 8 nucleotides align to TRBD1. This CDR3 spans 19 amino acids. Germline CDR1 reads LNHDA; CDR2 reads SQIVND (reference sequence). V trimming: 5 bases; J trimming: 4 bases; junction bases outside the gene matches: 19. The CDR3 bases are TGTGCCAGTAGTCGGGACAGTCGGCGGGTGGGGACAGGTTACAATGAGCAGTTCTTC. As protein: CASSRDSRRVGTGYNEQFF. The full variable domain, completed using reference TRBV19 and TRBJ2-1, is DGGITQSPKYLFRKEGQNVTLSCEQNLNHDAMYWYRQDPGQGLRLIYYSQIVNDFQKGDIAEGYSVSREKKESFPLTVTSAQKNPTAFYLCASSRDSRRVGTGYNEQFFGPGTRLTVL.

This rearrangement joins TRBV5-6 to TRBJ2-4, with 7 positions matching TRBD1. V shed 4 bases, J shed 1 base, and the junction held 5 bases outside the gene matches. CDR1 is SGHDT and CDR2 is YYEEEE in the germline V gene. The CDR3 consists of 15 residues. The CDR3 bases are TGTGCCAGCAGCCTACAGGGGCGTGCCAAAAACATTCAGTACTTC. Amino acids: CASSLQGRAKNIQYF.

CDR3 sequence: CASSFPPSGSVHEQYF. The CDR3, as DNA: TGTGCCAGCAGTTTCCCACCTAGCGGGAGTGTCCACGAGCAGTACTTC. The chain carries TRBV28 and TRBJ2-7, with 10 bases that match TRBD2. Trimming at V came to 3 bases and at J to 5 bases, leaving 10 bases not matched to a gene. The CDR3 covers 16 residues. Germline CDR1 is MDHEN and CDR2 is SYDVKM. Combining the CDR3 with reference TRBV28 and TRBJ2-7 gives the whole variable domain DVKVTQSSRYLVKRTGEKVFLECVQDMDHENMFWYRQDPGLGLRLIYFSYDVKMKEKGDIPEGYSVSREKKERFSLILESASTNQTSMYLCASSFPPSGSVHEQYFGPGTRLTVT.

The rearrangement links TRBV27 to TRBJ1-1; possibly TRBD1 for D (5 bases). Looked up from germline, CDR1 is MNHEY and CDR2 is SMNVEV (reference sequence). V lost 6 bases, J lost 4 bases, and 15 bases lay in between. This CDR3 contains 14 residues. In DNA, the CDR3 is TGTGCCAGCAGGTTACAGGTACCCAGCACTGAAGCTTTCTTT. Translated, it gives CASRLQVPSTEAFF.

This chain joins TRBV12-5 and TRBJ1-5; 10 nucleotides agree with TRBD1. Trimming took 5 bases from V and 4 from J; bases not matched to a gene: 5. Germline-derived CDR1 and CDR2 are LGHNT and FRNRAP. This CDR3 comprises 15 residues. CDR3 DNA sequence: TGTGCTAGTGGTACGGGACAGGGGAGGAATCAGCCCCAGCATTTT. This gives the protein CASGTGQGRNQPQHF.

This chain connects TRBV18 to TRBJ2-6; possible D gene TRBD2, 6 bases. V dropped 1 base and J dropped 0 bases, with 16 bases sitting between them. CDR3 length: 19 amino acids. CDR1 and CDR2 from the germline V gene are KGHSH and LQKENI. This chain's CDR3 is CASSPQKGYGSSGANVLTF. DNA of the CDR3: TGTGCCAGCTCACCACAGAAGGGGTACGGGAGCTCTGGGGCCAACGTCCTGACTTTC. Supplemented by reference TRBV18 and TRBJ2-6, the full variable domain reads NAGVMQNPRHLVRRRGQEARLRCSPMKGHSHVYWYRQLPEEGLKFMVYLQKENIIDESGMPKERFSAEFPKEGPSILRIQQVVRGDSAAYFCASSPQKGYGSSGANVLTFGAGSRLTVL.

In its sample, this clone was seen a few times. This CDR3 is also generated by other DNA sequences in the sample. The chain is built from TRBV11-2 and TRBJ1-1, with D possibly matching TRBD1 (5 bases). V was clipped by 1 base and J by 0 bases, with 6 bases between them. Germline assignment: CDR1 SGHAT and CDR2 FQNNGV. The CDR3 consists of 14 residues. The CDR3 DNA is TGTGCCAGCAGCTTAGCAGGGATGAACACTGAAGCTTTCTTT. Translating gives CASSLAGMNTEAFF.

The chain links TRBV3-1 (or the pseudogene TRBV3-2) to TRBJ2-7; 11 bases map to TRBD2. The CDR3 is made up of 16 amino acids. V trimming: 6 bases; J trimming: 6 bases; junction bases outside the gene matches: 13. Germline V CDR1 and CDR2: LGHDT, YNNKEL (reference sequence). This chain's CDR3 is CASRSNSGRAESEQYF. CDR3 nucleotides: TGTGCCAGCAGGTCTAATAGCGGGAGGGCCGAATCCGAGCAGTACTTC.

The CDR3 here is CASRQPPTEAFF. The CDR3 DNA is TGTGCCAGCAGACAGCCACCCACTGAAGCTTTCTTT. V is TRBV7-2 and J is TRBJ1-1, with no clear D. From germline, CDR1 is SGHTA and CDR2 FQGNSA. V dropped 6 bases and J dropped 4 bases, with 9 bases sitting between them. The CDR3 loop spans 12 amino acids.

With respect to this clone: The junction does not match germline at one end; this may be a read error. This chain's CDR3 is CASSPTSSSYEQYF. DNA of the CDR3: TGTGCTAGCAGCCCTACGAGTAGCTCCTACGAGCAGTACTTC. The chain recombines TRBV7-7 with TRBJ2-7; D gene uncertain. The CDR3 is 14 residues long. Germline loops: CDR1 SSHAT, CDR2 FNYEAQ (reference sequence).

This chain joins TRBV11-1 and TRBJ1-1, with 7 positions matching TRBD1. Trimming at V came to 0 bases and at J to 1 base, leaving 2 bases not matched to a gene. CDR3 length: 15 amino acids. CDR1 and CDR2 (germline): SGHAT, FQDESV (reference sequence). The CDR3 region has the DNA TGTGCCAGCAGCTTAGCGCCAGGGGGGAACACTGAAGCTTTCTTT. It translates to CASSLAPGGNTEAFF.

This clone is medium-sized within its sample. V usage is TRBV5-4 and J usage is TRBJ1-2; TRBD1 aligns across 10 bases. J gave up 6 bases and V 4 bases, and 6 bases lay outside the gene matches. The CDR3 loop spans 14 amino acids. The germline CDR1 and CDR2 sequences are SGHNT and YYREEE (reference sequence). In DNA form, the CDR3 reads TGTGCCAGCAGCACACAAGGGACAGGGGATGGCTACACCTTC. It specifies CASSTQGTGDGYTF.

This clone was observed a handful of times. V and J are TRBV29-1 and TRBJ1-1; 9 bases fit TRBD1. The CDR3 is made up of 14 amino acids. The germline V gene encodes CDR1 SQVTM and CDR2 ANQGSEA. Germline trimming cut 6 bases from V and 6 bases from J; bases unmatched to any gene: 11. CDR3 sequence: CSVVPGQGRAEAFF. CDR3 coding DNA: TGCAGCGTAGTCCCGGGACAGGGTAGGGCTGAAGCTTTCTTT.

The V call is TRBV2, the J call TRBJ1-2; 8 positions match TRBD1. The CDR3 has 14 residues. The trim removed 6 bases at V and 3 bases at J, leaving 6 bases unmatched. CDR1 and CDR2 (germline): SNHLY, FYNNEI. CDR3 region: CASRGRQGYYGYTF. The CDR3 bases are TGTGCCAGCAGGGGTCGACAGGGGTACTATGGCTACACCTTC.

The chain is built from TRBV4-3 and TRBJ1-6; 8 bases match TRBD1. The germline CDR1 and CDR2 sequences are LGHNA and YSLEER. J gave up 7 bases and V 4 bases, and 3 bases lay outside the gene matches. The CDR3 consists of 14 residues. The chain's CDR3 is CASSRGQANSPLHF. Here the CDR3 DNA reads TGCGCCAGCAGCCGGGGACAGGCCAATTCACCCCTCCACTTT.

The chain links TRBV5-6 to TRBJ2-7; weak D call: TRBD2 (5 bases). V gave up 1 base and J gave up 3 bases, with 8 bases separating them. The length of the CDR3 is 13 residues. The V gene's germline CDR1 is SGHDT and CDR2 YYEEEE. CDR3 nucleotide sequence: TGTGCCAGCAGCTTGCCTAGCAGCTACGAGCAGTACTTC. Its translation is CASSLPSSYEQYF.